This passage covers 10 T cell receptor beta chains from one sample sequenced in a study of T cell responses to AZD1222 COVID-19 vaccine. TCRdb keeps only in-frame clones here, not all; method: immunoSEQ multiplex PCR. The profile covers some 120,000 clones, with just under 90% appearing a single time and 12% taken by the ten largest. This specimen consisted of peripheral blood, obtained on day 0 of AZD1222 vaccination. These TCRs come from an adult in good health.

This chain joins TRBV5-4 and TRBJ2-1; 8 positions agree with TRBD2. J was trimmed by 2 bases and V by 1 base; bases with no gene match: 2. Looked up from germline, CDR1 is SGHNT and CDR2 is YYREEE (reference sequence). This CDR3 is built from 15 residues. This CDR3 is CASSLTSGAYNEQFF. CDR3 bases: TGTGCCAGCAGCTTGACTAGCGGAGCCTACAATGAGCAGTTCTTC.

Points on this clone: Other DNA sequences from this sample encode an identical CDR3 as well. V gene TRBV6-5 combines with J gene TRBJ1-4; the D gene is possibly TRBD1 (6 bases). CDR3 length equals 15 residues. Germline V gene lookup returns CDR1 MNHEY and CDR2 SVGAGI. Trimming left V 5 bases short and J 0 bases short, with 10 bases between. In DNA form, the CDR3 reads TGTGCCAGCAGTCCCAGGACAGCAACTAATGAAAAACTGTTTTTT. This sequence encodes CASSPRTATNEKLFF.

Comment on this clone: Other nucleotide sequences in the sample specify the same CDR3. This chain uses TRBV28 with TRBJ1-5; TRBD1 might be the D (6 bases). The V end was cut by 2 bases, the J end by 3 bases, with 8 bases between. Germline CDR1 is MDHEN and CDR2 is SYDVKM. The CDR3 has 14 residues. The CDR3 bases are TGTGCCAGCAGTTTAAGGGGGAACAATCAGCCCCAGCATTTT. It encodes CASSLRGNNQPQHF.

This rearrangement joins TRBV2 to TRBJ1-1; D is uncertain. Per germline, CDR1 SNHLY and CDR2 FYNNEI. Trimming took off 6 bases at V and 4 bases at J, with 18 bases between the two ends. The CDR3 has 15 residues. The CDR3 protein is CASSLQRVRSTEAFF. CDR3 coding DNA: TGTGCCAGCAGCCTTCAGAGGGTCAGGTCCACTGAAGCTTTCTTT.

Many counts were recorded for this clone. J is TRBJ1-5 and V is TRBV7-9, with D possibly matching TRBD1 (6 bases). The V end lost 1 base, the J end lost 2 bases, and 9 bases lay between the germline ends. The CDR3 covers 15 residues. From germline, CDR1 is SEHNR and CDR2 FQNEAQ (reference sequence). CDR3 sequence reads: CASSLGAGGNQPQHF. The CDR3 region has the DNA TGTGCCAGCAGCTTAGGGGCAGGGGGCAATCAGCCCCAGCATTTT. The full variable domain, with the rest looked up from reference TRBV7-9 and TRBJ1-5, is DTGVSQNPRHKITKRGQNVTFRCDPISEHNRLYWYRQTLGQGPEFLTYFQNEAQLEKSRLLSDRFSAERPKGSFSTLEIQRTEQGDSAMYLCASSLGAGGNQPQHFGDGTRLSIL.

The chain couples TRBV7-9 to TRBJ2-5; D gene ambiguous. The CDR3 runs to 11 residues. Trimming took 5 bases from V and 14 from J, leaving 15 bases between them. Germline CDR1 is SEHNR and CDR2 is FQNEAQ (reference sequence). The chain's CDR3 is CASSANPTQYF. DNA for the CDR3: TGTGCCAGCAGCGCAAACCCCACGCAATACTTC.

As for this clone: The same CDR3 arises from other DNA sequences in this sample as well. This chain links TRBV19 with TRBJ1-5; the D gene is possibly TRBD1 (5 bases). The CDR3 runs to 14 residues. The V end lost 6 bases, the J end lost 3 bases, and 12 bases lay between the germline ends. The germline V gene encodes CDR1 LNHDA and CDR2 SQIVND (reference sequence). The CDR3 loop is CASSILGPNQPQHF. The CDR3 bases are TGTGCCAGTAGCATACTGGGGCCCAATCAGCCCCAGCATTTT.

The V and J genes are TRBV24-1 and TRBJ2-7; a possible D gene is TRBD1 (6 bases). Germline V gene lookup returns CDR1 KGHDR and CDR2 SFDVKD. The CDR3 totals 14 residues. Between the trimmed V and J ends, which lost 5 bases and 2 bases, there was a span of 12 bases. In DNA, the CDR3 is TGTGCCACCAGTGCTGGGGGCCCAGCCTACGAGCAGTACTTC. Protein product: CATSAGGPAYEQYF.

This clone has only a few counts. The chain has TRBV24-1 and TRBJ2-2; no reliable D call. CDR3 size: 14 residues. V lost 5 bases, J lost 5 bases, and 11 bases lay in between. Germline values: CDR1 KGHDR, CDR2 SFDVKD. CDR3 amino acids: CATSGGWRTGELFF. CDR3 DNA: TGTGCCACCAGTGGAGGTTGGCGGACCGGGGAGCTGTTTTTT.

CDR3 nucleotide sequence: TGTGCCAGCTCACCACAGTTGGGACAGGGTCATGAAAAACTGTTTTTT. It codes for CASSPQLGQGHEKLFF. This sequence joins TRBV18 and TRBJ1-4; 9 positions agree with TRBD1. The germline V gene has CDR1 KGHSH and CDR2 LQKENI. V dropped 1 base and J dropped 6; count of bases not matched to a gene: 6. CDR3 length: 16 amino acids.